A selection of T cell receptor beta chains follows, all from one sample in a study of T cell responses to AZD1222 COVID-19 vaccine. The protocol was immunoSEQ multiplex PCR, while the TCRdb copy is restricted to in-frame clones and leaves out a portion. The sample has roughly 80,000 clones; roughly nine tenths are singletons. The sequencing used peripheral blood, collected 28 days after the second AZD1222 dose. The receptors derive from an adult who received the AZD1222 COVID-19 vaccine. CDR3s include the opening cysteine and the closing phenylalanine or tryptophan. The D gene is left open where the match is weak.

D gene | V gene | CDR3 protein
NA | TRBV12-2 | CASRLVRDKSYEQYF
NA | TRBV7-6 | CASSSQPDSNQPQHF
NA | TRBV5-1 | CASSPSSPRDRGYTF
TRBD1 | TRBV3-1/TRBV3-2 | CASSRTGVGNTIYF
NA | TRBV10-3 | CAISESGTGSTEAFF
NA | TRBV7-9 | CASRAGGSYEQYF
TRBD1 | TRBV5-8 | CASSLGDRGGSGNTIYF
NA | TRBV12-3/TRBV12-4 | CASSLYNTDTQYF
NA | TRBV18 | CASSPPAAGISNTIYF
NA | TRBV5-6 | CASSLGSGGYEQYF
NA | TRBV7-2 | CASSLSEVLGYTF
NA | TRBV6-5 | CASSYSPFYGYTF
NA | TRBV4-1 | CASSQDFGGDRNEQFF
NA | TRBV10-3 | CAIAGPTRGETQYF
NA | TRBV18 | CASSLKQDWSGYTF
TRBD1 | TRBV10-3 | CATRGWAGNTIYF
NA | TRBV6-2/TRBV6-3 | CASSYSPGVTEAFF
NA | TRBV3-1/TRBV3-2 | CASSQAPNEKLFF
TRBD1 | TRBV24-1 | CATSDPGQGNTGELFF
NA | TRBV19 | CASSNLRGGFGTDTQYF
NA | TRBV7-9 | CASSLGQGQPQHF
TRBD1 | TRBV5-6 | CASSFGTGGRSTEAFF
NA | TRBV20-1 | CSASSFHAGTDTQYF
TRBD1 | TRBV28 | CASLTGGSGNTIYF
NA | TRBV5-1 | CASSLNGATNEKLFF
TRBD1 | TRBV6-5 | CASSLDREGYGYTF
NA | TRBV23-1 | CASSHILGPQPQHF
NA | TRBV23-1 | CASKNGVEGRETEKLFF
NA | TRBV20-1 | CSASRSPVSGANVLTF
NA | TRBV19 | CASGQPGKYTGELFF
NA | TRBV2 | CASQRGSNGYTF
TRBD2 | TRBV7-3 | CASSKTSGGPTQYF
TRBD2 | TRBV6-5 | CASRRSGVSTDTQYF
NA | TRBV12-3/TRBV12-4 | CASSLMGETQYF
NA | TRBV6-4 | CASSDSPGRQPQHF
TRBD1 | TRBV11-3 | CASSTRQGPGYGYTF
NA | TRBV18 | CASSPYRGDRFQETQYF
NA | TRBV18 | CASSQTGTQNTGELFF
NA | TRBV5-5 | CASSLPGTGNTIYF
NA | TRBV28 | CASSLPGSGNTIYF
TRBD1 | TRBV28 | CASRSGQVEETQYF
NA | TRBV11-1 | CASRPDTAGGAFF
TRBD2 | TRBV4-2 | CASSQSPGGGGITDTQYF
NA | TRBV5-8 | CASSLVPRGLTYEQYF
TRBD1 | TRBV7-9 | CASSSGQGEGPDTQYF
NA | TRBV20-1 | CSASGGGYTF